This T cell receptor beta chain emerged from a study of PD-1 blockade in mismatch repair-deficient tumors. As for the study in general: Patients had 12 mismatch repair-deficient cancer types and were previously treated and progressing.

The TCR-sequenced patients were a few responders to pembrolizumab. Sequenced by immunoSEQ multiplex PCR; TCRdb stores in-frame clones only, minus some. The sample shows under 50,000 clones, approximately 80% of them seen only once. CDR3 length: 14 amino acids. The germline CDR1 and CDR2 sequences are MNHEY and SVGAGI. The germline V and J ends were trimmed by 2 bases and 8 bases, with 15 bases remaining between them. V is TRBV6-5 and J is TRBJ1-1; tentative D call: TRBD1 (5 bases). The TCR comes from an adult with mismatch repair-deficient cancer. Source: PBMCs, taken before pembrolizumab treatment. Here the CDR3 reads CASSYALGTQEAFF. The CDR3 nucleotides read TGTGCCAGCAGTTACGCCCTAGGGACGCAGGAAGCTTTCTTT.